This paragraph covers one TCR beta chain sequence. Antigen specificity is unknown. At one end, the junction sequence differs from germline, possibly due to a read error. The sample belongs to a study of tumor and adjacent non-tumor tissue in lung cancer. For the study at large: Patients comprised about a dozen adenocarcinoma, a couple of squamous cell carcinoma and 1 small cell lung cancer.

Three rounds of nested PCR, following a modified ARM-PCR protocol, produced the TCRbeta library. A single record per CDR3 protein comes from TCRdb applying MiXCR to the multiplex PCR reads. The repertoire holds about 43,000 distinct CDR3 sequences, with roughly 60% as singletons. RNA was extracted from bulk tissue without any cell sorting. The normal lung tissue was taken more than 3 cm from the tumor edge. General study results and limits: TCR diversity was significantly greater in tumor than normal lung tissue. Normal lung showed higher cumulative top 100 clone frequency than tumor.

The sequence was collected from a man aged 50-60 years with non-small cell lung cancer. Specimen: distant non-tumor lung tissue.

The CDR3 protein is CASNSSGSIADTQYF. In DNA, the CDR3 is TGTGCCAGCAATAGTAGCGGAAGTATTGCAGATACACAGTATTTT. The chain uses TRBV6-5 and TRBJ2-3, with D perhaps TRBD2 (6 bases). This CDR3 spans 15 amino acids. Germline V gene data show CDR1 as MNHEY and CDR2 as SVGAGI.